This passage covers 20 T cell receptor beta chains from one sample sequenced in a study of cytomegalovirus exposure and HLA in healthy donors (dated by TCRdb to 2015 to 2018). Library generation was performed with the immunoSEQ multiplex PCR assay. For the multiplex PCR, a mixture combining 60 forward primers for TCR Vbeta segments and 13 reverse primers for TCR Jbeta segments was used. As stored in TCRdb, this immuneACCESS dataset retains in-frame rearrangements with V and J assigned. A fraction of the clones does not appear; measured against another copy, unresolved V genes explain less than half of the discrepancy, and the remainder lacks a known reason. This sample has 150,000 to 200,000 clones in its table, and about 77% of those were observed once. Around 5.9% of the sample lies in the top ten. The specimen sequenced was PBMCs. These receptors were obtained from a woman in her twenties or thirties in good health and CMV-seropositive.

This clone has only one observation. The chain's CDR3 is CASSTPSGGGDTQYF. DNA for the CDR3: TGTGCCAGCAGCACACCTAGCGGGGGAGGGGATACGCAGTATTTT. This chain uses TRBV11-2 with TRBJ2-3; 10 nucleotides agree with TRBD2. This CDR3 is built from 15 residues. With V trimmed by 5 bases and J by 6 bases, 8 bases remained unmatched. Germline V CDR1 and CDR2: SGHAT, FQNNGV.

CDR3 region: CATSKATGAFTVAKNIQYF. The CDR3 DNA follows: TGTGCCACCAGCAAGGCGACAGGGGCTTTTACGGTAGCCAAAAACATTCAGTACTTC. J is TRBJ2-4 and V is TRBV15; 8 positions match TRBD1. The CDR3 consists of 19 residues. Germline loops: CDR1 LNHNV, CDR2 YYDKDF (reference sequence). V lost 4 bases and J lost 0; bases outside the gene matches: 14.

The rearrangement joins TRBV4-1 to TRBJ1-2; weak D call: TRBD1 (6 bases). V lost 1 base and J lost 11, with 11 bases in between. CDR1 MGHRA and CDR2 YSYEKL come from the germline V gene. The CDR3 contains 12 residues. Here the CDR3 reads CASSQVPGAYTF. For the CDR3, the DNA is TGCGCCAGCAGCCAAGTTCCAGGGGCGTACACCTTC.

The J gene is TRBJ2-7, the V gene TRBV28; D may be TRBD2 (7 bases). Germline CDR1 reads MDHEN; CDR2 reads SYDVKM. The V and J ends lost 2 bases and 6 bases respectively, with 17 bases between them. The CDR3 extends over 15 amino acids. CDR3 in amino acids: CASSLTSTGGGEQYF. The CDR3 DNA reads TGTGCCAGCAGTTTAACCTCGACGGGGGGCGGCGAGCAGTACTTC.

This clone came up a few times. CDR3 DNA: TGTGCCAGCAGTTCAAGCGGGAGGGGGGAGACCCAGTACTTC. It codes for CASSSSGRGETQYF. The J gene is TRBJ2-5, the V gene TRBV27; 10 bases align to TRBD2. Germline trimming cut 4 bases from V and 5 bases from J; bases unmatched to any gene: 4. This CDR3 comprises 14 residues. Germline CDR1 MNHEY, CDR2 SMNVEV (reference sequence).

This chain connects TRBV13 to TRBJ2-5; D not resolved. The V end lost 5 bases, the J end lost 5 bases, and 9 bases lay between the germline ends. Per the germline V gene, CDR1 is PRHDT and CDR2 is FYEKMQ (reference sequence). There are 12 residues in the CDR3. In DNA form, the CDR3 reads TGTGCCAGCAGCCGCTATCCCGAGACCCAGTACTTC. This codes for CASSRYPETQYF.

The CDR3 spells CSVEEGGEAFF. CDR3 sequence (DNA): TGCAGCGTTGAAGAGGGAGGTGAAGCTTTCTTT. This chain joins TRBV29-1 and TRBJ1-1; D call uncertain. Germline values: CDR1 SQVTM, CDR2 ANQGSEA. V lost 0 bases, J lost 7 bases, and 6 bases lay in between. The CDR3 consists of 11 residues.

The genes are TRBV9 and TRBJ1-3; tentatively, D is TRBD1 (6 bases). Trimming stripped 0 bases from V and 0 bases from J, with 10 bases between. Germline loops: CDR1 SGDLS, CDR2 YYNGEE. This CDR3 has 16 amino acids. Here the CDR3 reads CASSVDETGSGNTIYF. DNA for the CDR3: TGTGCCAGCAGCGTAGACGAGACAGGCTCTGGAAACACCATATATTTT.

This clone occurred once. The chain is built from TRBV5-6 and TRBJ2-7, with D perhaps matching TRBD1 (6 bases). Germline CDR1 reads SGHDT; CDR2 reads YYEEEE. The CDR3 sequence is 13 residues long. Trimming cost V 1 base and J 5 bases, with 10 bases left between them. This CDR3 is CASSLTGMDEQYF. The CDR3 DNA reads as TGTGCCAGCAGCTTGACAGGGATGGACGAGCAGTACTTC.

V gene TRBV2 combines with J gene TRBJ2-2; 9 bases line up with TRBD1. The CDR3 is 15 residues long. Germline V gives CDR1 SNHLY, CDR2 FYNNEI. The ends lost 3 bases at V and 4 bases at J; junction bases unmatched: 3. CDR3 region: CASSDRTGVTGELFF. The CDR3 DNA sequence: TGTGCCAGCAGTGATAGGACAGGGGTCACCGGGGAGCTGTTTTTT. Supplemented by reference TRBV2 and TRBJ2-2, the full variable domain reads EPEVTQTPSHQVTQMGQEVILRCVPISNHLYFYWYRQILGQKVEFLVSFYNNEISEKSEIFDDQFSVERPDGSNFTLKIRSTKLEDSAMYFCASSDRTGVTGELFFGEGSRLTVL.

A few counts support this clone. This chain's CDR3 is CASRREDTGELFF. The CDR3 DNA is TGTGCCAGCAGAAGAGAGGACACCGGGGAGCTGTTTTTT. The chain combines TRBV2 with TRBJ2-2; D ambiguous. Trimming took 6 bases from V and 3 from J, leaving 8 bases between them. The CDR3 extends over 13 amino acids. In germline, CDR1 is SNHLY, CDR2 FYNNEI.

The V call is TRBV10-2, the J call TRBJ2-2; TRBD2 matches 11 bases. CDR3 length: 16 residues. Losses at the gene ends were 6 bases for V and 0 bases for J; bases not matched to a gene: 3. The germline CDR1 and CDR2 sequences are WSHSY and SAAADI. The CDR3: CASRLAGGTNTGELFF. The CDR3 nucleotides read TGCGCCAGCAGGCTAGCGGGGGGCACGAACACCGGGGAGCTGTTTTTT.

This clone was counted a single time. The chain employs TRBV27 and TRBJ1-5; 7 nucleotides agree with TRBD1. V was pared by 2 bases and J by 4 bases, with 11 bases of the junction left unmatched. The germline gives CDR1 MNHEY, CDR2 SMNVEV (reference sequence). CDR3 length: 17 residues. This CDR3 reads CASSLASRGLGNQPQHF. The CDR3 coding sequence is TGTGCCAGCAGTTTAGCGTCTAGGGGGCTCGGAAATCAGCCCCAGCATTTT.

The rearrangement joins TRBV4-1 to TRBJ2-5, with 8 nucleotides matching TRBD1. The CDR3 contains 18 residues. With V trimmed by 0 bases and J by 0 bases, 9 bases remained unmatched. Germline CDR1 reads MGHRA; CDR2 reads YSYEKL. Here the CDR3 reads CASSQEFDGTGHQETQYF. CDR3 in DNA: TGCGCCAGCAGCCAAGAATTTGATGGGACAGGCCACCAAGAGACCCAGTACTTC.

With regard to this clone: Germline is not matched at one junction end, which may reflect a read error. The sample holds other DNA sequences that translate to the same CDR3. The rearrangement uses TRBV7-2 and TRBJ1-2; 8 bases match TRBD1. Germline CDR1 reads SGHTA; CDR2 reads FQGNSA. The CDR3 is 14 residues long. CDR3 DNA sequence: TGTGCTAGCAGCACCCGGACAGGGCGCTTCGGCTACACCTTC. It encodes CASSTRTGRFGYTF.

CDR3 nucleotides: TGTGCCAGCAGTGTGACAGGGGGCGCGAGGGGAGGCTACACCTTC. Amino acids: CASSVTGGARGGYTF. The V call is TRBV2, the J call TRBJ1-2, with 10 bases lining up with TRBD1. This CDR3 contains 15 residues. V gave up 4 bases and J gave up 8 bases; unmatched junction bases: 10. Germline V gene lookup returns CDR1 SNHLY and CDR2 FYNNEI.

V usage is TRBV6-5 and J usage is TRBJ1-1; the D gene is possibly TRBD1 (6 bases). V lost 5 bases to trimming and J lost 2 bases, with 12 bases between them. Germline V gene sequence: CDR1 MNHEY, CDR2 SVGAGI. The CDR3 runs to 14 residues. CDR3 nucleotide sequence: TGTGCCAGCAGTGTTATGGACAGTAACACTGAAGCTTTCTTT. This gives the protein CASSVMDSNTEAFF.

The genes are TRBV6-5 and TRBJ1-2; unclear D gene. V lost 6 bases to trimming and J lost 6 bases, with 11 bases between them. In germline, CDR1 is MNHEY, CDR2 SVGAGI. The CDR3 consists of 12 residues. CDR3 residues: CASSREGNGYTF. The CDR3 DNA sequence: TGTGCCAGCAGCCGGGAGGGAAATGGCTACACCTTC.

CDR3 sequence: CASSRGVNTEAFF. CDR3 sequence (DNA): TGTGCCAGCTCACGGGGAGTGAACACTGAAGCTTTCTTT. The chain couples TRBV18 to TRBJ1-1; no clear D. Trimming pared 4 bases from V and 0 bases from J, leaving 6 bases between. This CDR3 has 13 amino acids. Germline V gene lookup returns CDR1 KGHSH and CDR2 LQKENI. The whole variable domain, remainder taken from reference TRBV18 and TRBJ1-1, is NAGVMQNPRHLVRRRGQEARLRCSPMKGHSHVYWYRQLPEEGLKFMVYLQKENIIDESGMPKERFSAEFPKEGPSILRIQQVVRGDSAAYFCASSRGVNTEAFFGQGTRLTVV.

V usage is TRBV7-2 and J usage is TRBJ2-6; D may be TRBD1 (5 bases). CDR3 size: 17 residues. Germline values: CDR1 SGHTA, CDR2 FQGNSA. V lost 1 base and J 2 bases, leaving 12 bases between the germline ends. The CDR3 sequence is CASSLEPSGTGANVLTF. The CDR3 nucleotides are TGTGCCAGCAGCTTAGAGCCCTCAGGGACTGGGGCCAACGTCCTGACTTTC.